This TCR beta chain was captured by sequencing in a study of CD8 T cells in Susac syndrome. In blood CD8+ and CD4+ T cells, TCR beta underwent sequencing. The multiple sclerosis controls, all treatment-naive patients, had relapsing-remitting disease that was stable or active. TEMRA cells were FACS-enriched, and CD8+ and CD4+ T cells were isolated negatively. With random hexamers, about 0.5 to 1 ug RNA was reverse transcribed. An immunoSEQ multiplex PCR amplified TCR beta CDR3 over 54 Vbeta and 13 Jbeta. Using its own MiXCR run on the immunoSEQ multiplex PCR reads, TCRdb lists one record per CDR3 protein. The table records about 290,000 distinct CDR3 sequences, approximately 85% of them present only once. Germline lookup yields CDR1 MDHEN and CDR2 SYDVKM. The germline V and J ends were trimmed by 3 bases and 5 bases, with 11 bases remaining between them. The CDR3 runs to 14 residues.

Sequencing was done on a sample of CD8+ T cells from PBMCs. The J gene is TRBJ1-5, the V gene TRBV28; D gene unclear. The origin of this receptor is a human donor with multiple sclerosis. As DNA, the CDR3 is TGTGCCAGCAGTTTTCCGAGGGTCTATCAGCCCCAGCATTTT. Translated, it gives CASSFPRVYQPQHF.